A single sample is the source of the 25 T cell receptor beta chains below, sequenced in a study of blood T cells in healthy people across ages. A second PCR, run for about 6 to 11 cycles, used a sample-barcoded 5' primer plus a J-beta primer mix. TCRdb processed the 5' RACE reads anew with MiXCR; each CDR3 protein has one entry. Here the sample spans 800,000 to 1,300,000 distinct CDR3 sequences, around 25% being singletons. This same sample was also part of a study on T cells of mothers and their children.

Sequencing was performed on blood. Receptor source: a girl aged 2 to 10 in good health.

The chain recombines TRBV10-3 with TRBJ2-6; D might be TRBD1 or TRBD2, each matching 5 bases. Trimming removed 11 bases from V and 1 base from J, with 12 bases in between. CDR1 is ENHRY, CDR2 SYGVKD, per germline. This CDR3 contains 14 residues. The CDR3 loop is CAVLGVSGANVLTF. The CDR3, as DNA: TGTGCCGTTTTGGGGGTATCTGGGGCCAACGTCCTGACTTTC.

V usage is TRBV27 and J usage is TRBJ2-3; no reliable D call. The length of the CDR3 is 13 residues. Germline CDR1 MNHEY, CDR2 SMNVEV (reference sequence). The V end was cut by 8 bases, the J end by 3 bases, with 12 bases between. DNA for the CDR3: TGTGCCAGCGCTTTCGGTTTGACAGATACGCAGTATTTT. Its translation: CASAFGLTDTQYF.

This rearrangement joins TRBV19 to TRBJ2-3; the D is unclear. Germline CDR1 and CDR2: LNHDA and SQIVND (reference sequence). The CDR3 totals 15 residues. V shed 5 bases and J shed 1 base, with 13 bases lying between them. The CDR3: CASSPESLGTDTQYF. The CDR3 DNA reads as TGTGCCAGTAGTCCAGAGAGTCTGGGCACAGATACGCAGTATTTT.

The V and J genes are TRBV6-6 and TRBJ1-2; 7 bases fit TRBD1. V was clipped by 8 bases and J by 5 bases; unmatched bases: 8. This CDR3 has 13 amino acids. CDR1 is MNHNY, CDR2 SVGAGI, per germline (reference sequence). CDR3 loop: CASSDREEYGYTF. CDR3 bases: TGTGCCAGCTCCGACAGGGAGGAGTATGGCTACACCTTC.

This chain connects TRBV6-1 to TRBJ2-5, with 16 nucleotides matching TRBD2. TRBJ2-1 explains the end of the DNA better; the J call may be wrong. The CDR3 is 19 residues long. The germline V gene has CDR1 MNHNS and CDR2 SASEGT. CDR3 coding DNA: TGTGCCAGCAGCACAGCCGGGACTAGCGGGGGGGCGCCCTACAATGAGCAGTTCTTC. It encodes CASSTAGTSGGAPYNEQFF.

Concerning this clonotype itself: A read error is likely, as this CDR3 ends without the conserved phenylalanine or tryptophan. This chain links TRBV20-1 with TRBJ2-5; TRBD2 matches at 9 bases. Matching the DNA end better, TRBJ2-1 makes the J call doubtful. The CDR3 has 14 residues. The germline gives CDR1 DFQATT, CDR2 SNEGSKA (reference sequence). CDR3 DNA sequence: TGCAGTGCTAGTAGCGGGAGTTTCTACAATGAGCAGTTCCTC. This sequence encodes CSASSGSFYNEQFL.

The gene calls are TRBV6-2 or TRBV6-3 and TRBJ2-7; D unresolved. CDR1 and CDR2 (germline): MNHEY, SVGEGT. The CDR3 has 15 residues. Trimming stripped 0 bases from V and 3 bases from J, with 12 bases between. The CDR3 DNA reads TGTGCCAGCAGTTACTCGATTGCAGGCTACTACGAGCAGTACTTC. Translated, it gives CASSYSIAGYYEQYF.

This chain uses TRBV28 with TRBJ2-5; 14 bases fit TRBD2. The J call is doubtful: the DNA matches TRBJ2-7 better. Germline V lookup: CDR1 MDHEN, CDR2 SYDVKM. The CDR3 loop spans 15 amino acids. This CDR3 is CASSLPGLAGDEQYF. The DNA of the CDR3 is TGTGCCAGCAGTTTACCGGGACTAGCGGGAGACGAGCAGTACTTC.

This clonotype was detected only a few times. V gene TRBV9 combines with J gene TRBJ2-1, with D possibly being TRBD1 (5 bases). The germline V gene encodes CDR1 SGDLS and CDR2 YYNGEE. Trimming pared 0 bases from V and 6 bases from J, leaving 10 bases between. The length of the CDR3 is 14 residues. CDR3 in amino acids: CASSVGGLSNEQFF. The CDR3 DNA reads TGTGCCAGCAGCGTAGGGGGCTTGTCCAATGAGCAGTTCTTC.

This chain links TRBV6-1 with TRBJ2-3, with D unclear. The V and J ends lost 6 bases and 0 bases respectively, with 22 bases between them. The CDR3 length is 18 residues. CDR1 and CDR2 from the germline V gene are MNHNS and SASEGT. CDR3 loop: CASSPWVVLTSSTDTQYF. CDR3 nucleotides: TGTGCCAGCAGCCCGTGGGTGGTCTTAACTTCTAGCACAGATACGCAGTATTTT.

This clonotype has only a few counts. The rearrangement joins TRBV11-3 to TRBJ2-4; D unresolved. Germline-derived CDR1 and CDR2 are SGHNT and YENEEA. This CDR3 has 18 amino acids. Trimming shortened V by 0 bases and J by 1 base, and 16 bases separated the two germline ends. Written as DNA, the CDR3 is TGTGCCAGCAGCTTAGATTCATCGGTCCCTGTGGCCAAAAACATTCAGTACTTC. Protein product: CASSLDSSVPVAKNIQYF.

This clonotype turned up a few times. The rearrangement joins TRBV3-1 to TRBJ2-1; D is ambiguous. The end of the DNA fits TRBJ2-5 better, so the J call may be wrong. The CDR3 is 11 residues long. Germline V gene sequence: CDR1 LGHDT, CDR2 YNNKEL (reference sequence). The CDR3 DNA is TGTGCCAGCAGCCGTGAGCAGACCCAGTACTTC. Amino acids: CASSREQTQYF.

This rearrangement joins TRBV28 to TRBJ1-4; no reliable D call. Germline V CDR1 and CDR2: MDHEN, SYDVKM. V lost 3 bases to trimming and J lost 8 bases, with 13 bases between them. The CDR3 spans 14 residues. The CDR3 here is CASSFRKVGEKLFF. The CDR3 DNA reads as TGTGCCAGCAGTTTCAGGAAAGTAGGGGAAAAACTGTTTTTT. The full variable domain, with the rest looked up from reference TRBV28 and TRBJ1-4, is DVKVTQSSRYLVKRTGEKVFLECVQDMDHENMFWYRQDPGLGLRLIYFSYDVKMKEKGDIPEGYSVSREKKERFSLILESASTNQTSMYLCASSFRKVGEKLFFGSGTQLSVL.

In DNA, the CDR3 is TGTGCCAGCAGCGTAGGACAGGCGGGTGAAAAACTGTTTTTT. It specifies CASSVGQAGEKLFF. The chain is built from TRBV9 and TRBJ1-4; weak D call: TRBD1 (6 bases). CDR3 length equals 14 residues. V dropped 0 bases and J dropped 7 bases, with 10 bases sitting between them. The germline V gene encodes CDR1 SGDLS and CDR2 YYNGEE.

This clonotype occurred a few times. The chain is built from TRBV20-1 and TRBJ2-5; the match to TRBD2 covers 8 bases. Trimming cost V 5 bases and J 3 bases; bases outside gene matches: 20. This CDR3 has 18 amino acids. Germline lookup yields CDR1 DFQATT and CDR2 SNEGSKA (reference sequence). The CDR3 DNA follows: TGCAGTGCTGCACCATATATACACGGGAGGGCCCTGAAAGAGACCCAGTACTTC. This gives the protein CSAAPYIHGRALKETQYF.

In this sample, this clonotype turned up a few times. The rearrangement joins TRBV6-2 or TRBV6-3 to TRBJ2-1; D tentatively fits TRBD1 or TRBD2 (6 bases each). V lost 2 bases and J lost 0, with 11 bases in between. CDR3 size: 16 residues. Germline-derived CDR1 and CDR2 are MNHEY and SVGEGT. CDR3 residues: CASSYRGAPSYNEQFF. The CDR3 DNA reads as TGTGCCAGCAGTTACAGGGGGGCGCCCTCCTACAATGAGCAGTTCTTC.

This clonotype was counted a few times. The rearrangement joins TRBV4-3 to TRBJ2-5; 7 nucleotides line up with TRBD2. The DNA end favors TRBJ2-1, so the J call may be wrong. The V gene's germline CDR1 is LGHNA and CDR2 YSLEER. This CDR3 contains 13 residues. CDR3 bases: TGCGCCAGCAGCCAATCCAGCGGGGAAGAGCAGTTCTTC. It codes for CASSQSSGEEQFF.

The V call is TRBV28, the J call TRBJ1-4, with 8 bases lining up with TRBD1. The ends lost 4 bases at V and 1 base at J; junction bases unmatched: 5. The CDR3 contains 16 residues. CDR1 is MDHEN, CDR2 SYDVKM, per germline. CDR3 amino acids: CASSSQGAGTNEKLFF. The CDR3, as DNA: TGTGCCAGCAGTTCCCAGGGGGCTGGAACTAATGAAAAACTGTTTTTT.

A few counts support this clonotype. V is TRBV11-3 and J is TRBJ2-5, with unresolved D. The J call could be wrong; TRBJ2-1 is a better fit for the DNA end. Germline CDR1 SGHNT, CDR2 YENEEA. The CDR3 is 12 residues long. DNA of the CDR3: TGTGCCAGCAGCTCCCTAGGGTATGAGCAGTTCTTC. Translation: CASSSLGYEQFF.

The chain joins TRBV7-9 to TRBJ2-4; D may be TRBD2 (6 bases). V dropped 4 bases and J dropped 0 bases, with 13 bases sitting between them. CDR3 length equals 16 residues. The V gene's germline CDR1 is SEHNR and CDR2 FQNEAQ (reference sequence). CDR3 loop: CASSSGRDLAKNIQYF. CDR3 coding DNA: TGTGCCAGCAGCTCGGGGCGGGACCTAGCCAAAAACATTCAGTACTTC. Looking up the rest from reference TRBV7-9 and TRBJ2-4 gives the full variable domain: DTGVSQNPRHKITKRGQNVTFRCDPISEHNRLYWYRQTLGQGPEFLTYFQNEAQLEKSRLLSDRFSAERPKGSFSTLEIQRTEQGDSAMYLCASSSGRDLAKNIQYFGAGTRLSVL.

V and J are TRBV20-1 and TRBJ2-5, with 8 bases lining up with TRBD1. Near its end, the DNA agrees better with TRBJ2-1, so the J call may be wrong. The germline V gene encodes CDR1 DFQATT and CDR2 SNEGSKA (reference sequence). The length of the CDR3 is 15 residues. The CDR3: CSAEGPGQGENEQFF. In nucleotides, the CDR3 is TGCAGTGCCGAAGGTCCAGGACAGGGTGAGAATGAGCAGTTCTTC.

The V call is TRBV5-1, the J call TRBJ2-1; D possibly uses TRBD1 or TRBD2 (5 bases each). Trimming cost V 0 bases and J 6 bases, with 16 bases left between them. Germline CDR1 reads SGHRS; CDR2 reads YFSETQ. This CDR3 has 16 residues. The DNA of the CDR3 is TGCGCCAGCAGCTTGGCTGTCGGGGCCTCTTCCAATGAGCAGTTCTTC. It yields the protein CASSLAVGASSNEQFF. Variable domain in full (rest from reference TRBV5-1 and TRBJ2-1): KAGVTQTPRYLIKTRGQQVTLSCSPISGHRSVSWYQQTPGQGLQFLFEYFSETQRNKGNFPGRFSGRQFSNSRSEMNVSTLELGDSALYLCASSLAVGASSNEQFFGPGTRLTVL.

A note on this clonotype: A much larger clone lies one base from this, so it may be a read error. This chain connects TRBV12-3 or TRBV12-4 to TRBJ2-3, with D uncertain. V lost 5 bases and J 6 bases, leaving 9 bases between the germline ends. This CDR3 has 12 amino acids. The CDR3 DNA is TGTGCCAGCAGTCAATTTGCCGATACGCAGTATTTT. Protein: CASSQFADTQYF.

This clonotype was seen ten or more times. The chain links TRBV3-1 to TRBJ2-1, with D possibly matching TRBD1 (8 bases). V was trimmed by 6 bases and J by 0 bases, leaving 12 bases between them. Germline CDR1 is LGHDT and CDR2 is YNNKEL (reference sequence). The CDR3 spans 15 residues. The CDR3 sequence: CASRSGTGSYNEQFF. The CDR3 DNA reads TGTGCCAGCAGGAGCGGGACAGGCTCCTACAATGAGCAGTTCTTC.

A few counts support this clonotype. One end of the junction does not line up with germline, which may come from a read error. Here the CDR3 reads CASSFRPGMQNF. The DNA for the CDR3 is TGTGCCAGCAGTTTCAGACCCGGGATGCAAAACTTC. The chain couples TRBV6-2 or TRBV6-3 to TRBJ1-2; no clear D. This CDR3 is built from 12 residues. Germline V gives CDR1 MNHEY, CDR2 SVGEGT.